This note documents a single TCR beta chain sequence. Participants were aged roughly 18 to 100 years from more than 20 US areas. Study processing details: For nucleated cells, counts were estimated from reference gene primer amplification. The repertoire was sequenced with immunoSEQ multiplex PCR; TCRdb's copy has only in-frame clones and lacks some. Clone size and V and J calls were adopted from that table, with D and trimming inferred from the DNA. Of approximately 240,000 clones listed, about 86% are singletons. These data come from a study of blood T cell repertoires in COVID-19. Study at large: The origin of the acute and convalescent COVID-19 samples was the United States, Italy and Spain. T cells, B-cell-depleted T cells, or PBMCs supplied cDNA or gDNA.

The CDR3 is made up of 14 amino acids. Germline V lookup: CDR1 SEHNR, CDR2 FQNEAQ (reference sequence). V was clipped by 5 bases and J by 0 bases; unmatched bases: 2. The sequenced material came from PBMCs or T cells enriched from blood (not recorded which). The clonotype was recovered from a woman in her thirties or forties with acute COVID-19. The V and J genes are TRBV7-9 and TRBJ1-2; the match to TRBD1 covers 8 bases. CDR3 protein: CASSRQGTNYGYTF. DNA for the CDR3: TGTGCCAGCAGCCGACAGGGGACTAACTATGGCTACACCTTC. Full variable domain (outside the CDR3, taken from reference TRBV7-9 and TRBJ1-2): DTGVSQNPRHKITKRGQNVTFRCDPISEHNRLYWYRQTLGQGPEFLTYFQNEAQLEKSRLLSDRFSAERPKGSFSTLEIQRTEQGDSAMYLCASSRQGTNYGYTFGSGTRLTVV.